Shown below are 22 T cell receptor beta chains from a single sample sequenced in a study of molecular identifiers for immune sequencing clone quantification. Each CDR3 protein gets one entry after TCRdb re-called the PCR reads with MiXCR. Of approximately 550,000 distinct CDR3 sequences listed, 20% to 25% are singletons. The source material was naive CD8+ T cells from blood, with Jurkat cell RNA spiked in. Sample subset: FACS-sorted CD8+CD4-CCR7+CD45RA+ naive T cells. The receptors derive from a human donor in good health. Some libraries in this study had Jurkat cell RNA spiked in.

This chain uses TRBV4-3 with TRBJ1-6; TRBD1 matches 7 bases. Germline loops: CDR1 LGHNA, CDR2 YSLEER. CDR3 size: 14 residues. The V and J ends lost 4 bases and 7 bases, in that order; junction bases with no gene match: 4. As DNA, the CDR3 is TGCGCCAGCAGCCCAGACAGGGCGAATTCACCCCTCCACTTT. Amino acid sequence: CASSPDRANSPLHF.

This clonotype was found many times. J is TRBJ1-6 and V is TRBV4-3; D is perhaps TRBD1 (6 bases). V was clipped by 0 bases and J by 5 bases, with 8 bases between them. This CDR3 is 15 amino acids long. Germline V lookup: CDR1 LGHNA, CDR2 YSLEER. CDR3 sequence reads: CASSQEAGDNSPLHF. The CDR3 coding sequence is TGCGCCAGCAGCCAAGAGGCAGGGGATAATTCACCCCTCCACTTT.

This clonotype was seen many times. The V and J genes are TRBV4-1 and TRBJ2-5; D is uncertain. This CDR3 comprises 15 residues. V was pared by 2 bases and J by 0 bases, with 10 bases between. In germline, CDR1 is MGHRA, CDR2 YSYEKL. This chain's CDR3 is CASSQTTVYQETQYF. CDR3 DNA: TGCGCCAGCAGCCAAACTACAGTGTACCAAGAGACCCAGTACTTC.

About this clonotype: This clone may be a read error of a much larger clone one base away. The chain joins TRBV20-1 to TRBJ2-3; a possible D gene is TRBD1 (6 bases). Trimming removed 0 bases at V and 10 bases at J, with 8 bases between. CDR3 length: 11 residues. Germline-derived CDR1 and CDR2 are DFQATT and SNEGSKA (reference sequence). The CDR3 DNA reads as TGCAGTGCTAGAGACAGGGGAGCGCAGTATTTT. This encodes CSARDRGAQYF.

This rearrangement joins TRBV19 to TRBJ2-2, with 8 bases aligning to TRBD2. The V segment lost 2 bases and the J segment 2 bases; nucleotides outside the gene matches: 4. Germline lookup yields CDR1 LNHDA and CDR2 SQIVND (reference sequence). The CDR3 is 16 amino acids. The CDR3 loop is CASSIRGGLNTGELFF. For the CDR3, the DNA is TGTGCCAGTAGTATACGGGGGGGACTTAACACCGGGGAGCTGTTTTTT.

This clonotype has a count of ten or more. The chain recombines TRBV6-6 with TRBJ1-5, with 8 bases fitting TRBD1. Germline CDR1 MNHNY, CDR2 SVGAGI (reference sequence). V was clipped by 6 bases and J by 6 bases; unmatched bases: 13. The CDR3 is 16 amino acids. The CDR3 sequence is CASSLEIGQGFQPQHF. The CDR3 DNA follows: TGTGCCAGCAGCTTAGAGATCGGACAGGGTTTTCAGCCCCAGCATTTT.

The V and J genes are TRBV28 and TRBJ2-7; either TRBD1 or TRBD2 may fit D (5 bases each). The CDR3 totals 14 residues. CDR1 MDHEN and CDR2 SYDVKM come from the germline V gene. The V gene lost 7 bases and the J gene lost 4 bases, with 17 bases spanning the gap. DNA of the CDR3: TGTGCCAGCACTCTCCGGGACGGGTATTACGAGCAGTACTTC. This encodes CASTLRDGYYEQYF. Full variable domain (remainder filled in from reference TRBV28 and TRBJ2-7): DVKVTQSSRYLVKRTGEKVFLECVQDMDHENMFWYRQDPGLGLRLIYFSYDVKMKEKGDIPEGYSVSREKKERFSLILESASTNQTSMYLCASTLRDGYYEQYFGPGTRLTVT.

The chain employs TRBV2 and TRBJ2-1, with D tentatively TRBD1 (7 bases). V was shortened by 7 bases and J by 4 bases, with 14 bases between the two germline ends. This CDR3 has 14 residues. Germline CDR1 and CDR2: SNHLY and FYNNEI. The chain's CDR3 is CASNRDSGYNEQFF. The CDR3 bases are TGTGCCAGCAACCGGGACAGCGGGTACAATGAGCAGTTCTTC.

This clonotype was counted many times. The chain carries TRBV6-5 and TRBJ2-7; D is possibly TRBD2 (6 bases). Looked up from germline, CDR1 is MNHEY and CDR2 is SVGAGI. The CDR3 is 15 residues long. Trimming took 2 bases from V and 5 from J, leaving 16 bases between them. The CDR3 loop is CASSYLGEATNEQYF. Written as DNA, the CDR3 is TGTGCCAGCAGTTACCTAGGGGAGGCGACTAACGAGCAGTACTTC.

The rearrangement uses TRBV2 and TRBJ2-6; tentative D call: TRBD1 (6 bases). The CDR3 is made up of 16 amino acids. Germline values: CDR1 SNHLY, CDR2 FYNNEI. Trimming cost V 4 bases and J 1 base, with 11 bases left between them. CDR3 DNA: TGTGCCAGCAGTGGTCAGGGGCTGTCTGGGGCCAACGTCCTGACTTTC. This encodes CASSGQGLSGANVLTF.

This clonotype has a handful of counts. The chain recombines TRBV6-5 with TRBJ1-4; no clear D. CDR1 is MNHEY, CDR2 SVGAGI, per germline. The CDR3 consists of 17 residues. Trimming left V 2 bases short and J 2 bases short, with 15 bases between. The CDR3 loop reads CASSYGGGDGTNEKLFF. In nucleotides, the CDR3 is TGTGCCAGCAGTTACGGTGGCGGAGACGGCACTAATGAAAAACTGTTTTTT.

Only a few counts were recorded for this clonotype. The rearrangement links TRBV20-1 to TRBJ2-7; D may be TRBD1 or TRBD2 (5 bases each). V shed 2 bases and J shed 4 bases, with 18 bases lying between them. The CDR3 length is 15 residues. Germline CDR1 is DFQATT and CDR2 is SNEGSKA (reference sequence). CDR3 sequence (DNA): TGCAGTGCTAGACCGGACGGGGCTCCTCCGTACGAGCAGTACTTC. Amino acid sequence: CSARPDGAPPYEQYF.

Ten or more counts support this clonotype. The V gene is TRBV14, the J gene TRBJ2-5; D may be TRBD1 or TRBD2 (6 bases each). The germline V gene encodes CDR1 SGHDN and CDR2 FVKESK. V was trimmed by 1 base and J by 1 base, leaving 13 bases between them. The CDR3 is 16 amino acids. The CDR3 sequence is CASSQASGAGQETQYF. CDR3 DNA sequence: TGTGCCAGCAGCCAAGCATCGGGGGCGGGCCAAGAGACCCAGTACTTC.

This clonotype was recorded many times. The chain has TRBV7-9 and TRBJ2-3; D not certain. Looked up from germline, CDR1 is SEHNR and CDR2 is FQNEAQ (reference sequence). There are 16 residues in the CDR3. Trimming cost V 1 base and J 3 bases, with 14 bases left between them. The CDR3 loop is CASSLVDLVGTDTQYF. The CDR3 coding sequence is TGTGCCAGCAGCTTAGTGGACCTAGTCGGTACAGATACGCAGTATTTT.

The CDR3 is CASSLVAAESSYNEQFF. The DNA of the CDR3 is TGTGCCAGCAGCTTAGTGGCAGCGGAGAGCTCCTACAATGAGCAGTTCTTC. The chain employs TRBV11-2 and TRBJ2-1; D perhaps matches TRBD2 (5 bases). The germline CDR1 and CDR2 sequences are SGHAT and FQNNGV. V was shortened by 1 base and J by 0 bases, with 13 bases between the two germline ends. This CDR3 has 17 amino acids.

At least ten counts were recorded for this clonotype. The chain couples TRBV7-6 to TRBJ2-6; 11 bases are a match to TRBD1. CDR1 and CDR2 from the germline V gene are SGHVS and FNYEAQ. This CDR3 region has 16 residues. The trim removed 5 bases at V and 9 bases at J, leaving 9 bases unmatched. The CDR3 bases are TGTGCCAGCAGCCTACTGGGACAGGGGGGAGGCAACGTCCTGACTTTC. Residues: CASSLLGQGGGNVLTF.

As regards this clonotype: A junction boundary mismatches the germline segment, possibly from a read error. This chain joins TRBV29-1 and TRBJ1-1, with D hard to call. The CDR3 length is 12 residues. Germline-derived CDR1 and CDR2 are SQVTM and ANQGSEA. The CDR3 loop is CSVDSLNTGAFF. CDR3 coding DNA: TGCAGCGTTGACAGCCTGAACACTGGAGCTTTCTTT.

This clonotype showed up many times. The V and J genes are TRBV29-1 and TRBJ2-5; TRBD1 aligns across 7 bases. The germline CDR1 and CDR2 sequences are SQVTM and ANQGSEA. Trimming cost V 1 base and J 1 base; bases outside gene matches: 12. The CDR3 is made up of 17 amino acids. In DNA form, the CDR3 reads TGCAGCGTTGAAGGCCCACCGGGACAGCGAACCCAAGAGACCCAGTACTTC. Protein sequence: CSVEGPPGQRTQETQYF.

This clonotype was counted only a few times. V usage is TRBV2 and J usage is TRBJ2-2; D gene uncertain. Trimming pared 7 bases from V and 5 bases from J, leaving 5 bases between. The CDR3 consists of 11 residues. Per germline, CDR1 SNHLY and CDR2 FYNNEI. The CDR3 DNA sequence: TGTGCCAGCATTGTAACCGGGGAGCTGTTTTTT. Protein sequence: CASIVTGELFF.

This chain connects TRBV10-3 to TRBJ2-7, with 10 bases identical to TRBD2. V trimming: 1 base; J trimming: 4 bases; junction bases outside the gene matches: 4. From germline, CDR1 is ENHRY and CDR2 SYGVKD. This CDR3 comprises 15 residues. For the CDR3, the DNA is TGTGCCATCAGTGAGTGGCCTAGCGGGGGTTACGAGCAGTACTTC. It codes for CAISEWPSGGYEQYF.

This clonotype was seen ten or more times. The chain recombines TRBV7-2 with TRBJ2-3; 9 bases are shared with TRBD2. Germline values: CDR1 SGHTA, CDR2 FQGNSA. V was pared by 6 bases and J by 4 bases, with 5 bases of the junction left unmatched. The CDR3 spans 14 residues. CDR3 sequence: CASSYSGGADTQYF. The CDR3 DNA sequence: TGTGCCAGCAGTTATAGCGGGGGAGCAGATACGCAGTATTTT.

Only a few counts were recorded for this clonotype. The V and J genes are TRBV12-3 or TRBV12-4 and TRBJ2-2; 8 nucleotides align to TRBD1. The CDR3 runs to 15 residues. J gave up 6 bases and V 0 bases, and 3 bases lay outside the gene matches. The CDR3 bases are TGTGCCAGCAGTTTAGCGCAGGGGGCGGCCGGGGAGCTGTTTTTT. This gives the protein CASSLAQGAAGELFF.